This TCR beta chain originates from a study of Ad26.COV2.S vaccination and SARS-CoV-2 variants. Treatment described: 15 to 20 received Ad26.COV2.S at low or high dose, single or two shots; several received placebo; per-sample allocation not given. It was on day 63 after the first vaccine or placebo injection that samples were taken. The CDR3 covers 14 residues. Trimming took 0 bases from V and 4 from J, leaving 10 bases between them. In germline, CDR1 is SGHRS, CDR2 YFSETQ. Repertoires were generated with immunoSEQ multiplex PCR, while TCRdb's copy carries only in-frame clones and drops some. The sample consists of 350,000 to 600,000 clones, roughly 87% of them appearing once.

The chain links TRBV5-1 to TRBJ1-2; D unresolved. The sequence was collected from a person aged 18-60 years who received the Ad26.COV2.S COVID-19 vaccine or a placebo. The sample in question was peripheral blood, obtained in a trial of Ad26.COV2.S vaccine versus placebo. This CDR3 is CASSLGAPSYGYTF. The CDR3 DNA sequence: TGCGCCAGCAGCTTGGGGGCACCAAGCTATGGCTACACCTTC.